The 16 T cell receptor beta chains below were found in one sample sequenced in a study of regulatory T cells in long-lasting Graves disease (dated by TCRdb to the early 2020s). Library prep was done by multiplex PCR. The instrument was an Illumina HiSeq 4000. iRepertoire HTBI primers and Arm-PCR amplification of CDR3 regions were used to construct TCR beta libraries. The public reads were run again by TCRdb, first through fastp at Q25 and then through MiXCR, and only productive beta chains were kept. Each entry is one CDR3 protein sequence, shown with its most common DNA and genes. Here the sample has about 430,000 distinct CDR3 sequences; roughly a fifth occur a single time. The leading ten clones occupy 13% to 15% of the sample. The time point label for this specimen denotes: persistent/refractory GD, antithyroid drugs over 5 years with positive TRAb. RNA was extracted from PBMCs in TRIzol for both TCR sequencing and RNA sequencing.

This specimen was peripheral blood mononuclear cells (PBMCs), taken when the disease was refractory, from a patient treated with antithyroid drugs. The receptors were sampled from a female donor with Graves disease.

This clonotype appeared many times. CDR3 sequence reads: CSANVGNTIYF. The CDR3 nucleotides are TGCAGTGCTAACGTTGGAAACACCATATATTTT. The rearrangement uses TRBV20-1 and TRBJ1-3; D unresolved. The CDR3 loop spans 11 amino acids. Germline loops: CDR1 DFQATT, CDR2 SNEGSKA (reference sequence). V lost 4 bases and J 3 bases, leaving 4 bases between the germline ends.

This clonotype was recorded a few times. The chain joins TRBV20-1 to TRBJ2-5; TRBD2 aligns across 7 bases. Losses at the gene ends were 6 bases for V and 5 bases for J; bases not matched to a gene: 15. The CDR3 has 15 residues. The germline V gene has CDR1 DFQATT and CDR2 SNEGSKA (reference sequence). CDR3: CSARPPAGEGETQYF. The CDR3 coding sequence is TGCAGTGCCAGACCGCCCGCGGGAGAAGGGGAGACCCAGTACTTC.

The CDR3 nucleotides are TGCGCCAGCAGCCAAGATCTGGACATATACAATGAGCAGTTCTTC. This translates into CASSQDLDIYNEQFF. The chain couples TRBV4-1 to TRBJ2-1; D might be TRBD1 (5 bases). The germline V gene encodes CDR1 MGHRA and CDR2 YSYEKL. The CDR3 runs to 15 residues. V lost 0 bases and J 4 bases, leaving 10 bases between the germline ends.

This clonotype was detected a few times. The chain uses TRBV12-3 or TRBV12-4 and TRBJ2-3; the match to TRBD2 covers 9 bases. V lost 0 bases and J lost 6; bases outside the gene matches: 10. This CDR3 spans 17 amino acids. The CDR3 nucleotides are TGTGCCAGCAGTTTAGCGCTTGCTAGCGGGATAGGGGATACGCAGTATTTT. Translation gives CASSLALASGIGDTQYF.

The chain is built from TRBV15 and TRBJ2-7, with D perhaps TRBD2 (5 bases). CDR3 size: 15 residues. Germline lookup yields CDR1 LNHNV and CDR2 YYDKDF (reference sequence). V was trimmed by 1 base and J by 7 bases, leaving 17 bases between them. The CDR3 DNA sequence: TGTGCCACCAGCAGAGTTGCGGCTCACCGGGGAGAGCAGTACTTC. This encodes CATSRVAAHRGEQYF. Looking up the rest from reference TRBV15 and TRBJ2-7 gives the full variable domain: DAMVIQNPRYQVTQFGKPVTLSCSQTLNHNVMYWYQQKSSQAPKLLFHYYDKDFNNEADTPDNFQSRRPNTSFCFLDIRSPGLGDTAMYLCATSRVAAHRGEQYFGPGTRLTVT.

As regards this clonotype: A much larger clone differs from this one at a single base, so this may be a read error. The chain employs TRBV11-2 and TRBJ1-1; the match to TRBD1 covers 7 bases. Trimming at V came to 5 bases and at J to 7 bases, leaving 7 bases not matched to a gene. CDR1 and CDR2 from the germline V gene are SGHAT and FQNNGV. This CDR3 contains 13 residues. The CDR3 DNA sequence: TGTGCCAGCAGCGCCGGGACAGCAAATGAAGCTTTCTTT. As protein: CASSAGTANEAFF.

This chain joins TRBV29-1 and TRBJ2-5; D may be TRBD1 (6 bases). The CDR3 spans 14 residues. Germline CDR1 reads SQVTM; CDR2 reads ANQGSEA. Between the trimmed V and J ends, which lost 3 bases and 5 bases, there was a span of 16 bases. The CDR3, as DNA: TGCAGCGTTGAGACAGGAGACGAGGTCGAGACCCAGTACTTC. Translated: CSVETGDEVETQYF.

The chain uses TRBV19 and TRBJ2-3; D gene unclear. Deletions cut 4 bases from V and 2 bases from J, with 10 bases between. Per germline, CDR1 LNHDA and CDR2 SQIVND (reference sequence). This CDR3 has 14 amino acids. CDR3 coding DNA: TGTGCCAGTAGTAAAAGGGCAGCCACAGATACGCAGTATTTT. Translated, it gives CASSKRAATDTQYF. The variable domain in full, completed from reference TRBV19 and TRBJ2-3, reads DGGITQSPKYLFRKEGQNVTLSCEQNLNHDAMYWYRQDPGQGLRLIYYSQIVNDFQKGDIAEGYSVSREKKESFPLTVTSAQKNPTAFYLCASSKRAATDTQYFGPGTRLTVL.

This clonotype was picked up many times. The J gene is TRBJ1-5, the V gene TRBV30, with TRBD1 as a possible D gene (6 bases). The CDR3 has 13 amino acids. Germline V gene lookup returns CDR1 GTSNPN and CDR2 SVGIG (reference sequence). Trimming left V 2 bases short and J 11 bases short, with 16 bases between. The CDR3 nucleotides read TGTGCCTGGAGTTCCATCGCAGGGGCGACCCAGCATTTT. Its translation is CAWSSIAGATQHF.

This clonotype was recorded at least ten times. The chain employs TRBV11-2 and TRBJ1-6; 8 nucleotides line up with TRBD1. Per the germline V gene, CDR1 is SGHAT and CDR2 is FQNNGV. CDR3 length: 14 residues. V gave up 8 bases and J gave up 8 bases; unmatched junction bases: 8. CDR3 in amino acids: CASGFGQGHSPLHF. CDR3 sequence (DNA): TGTGCCAGCGGATTCGGACAGGGACATTCACCCCTCCACTTT.

This clonotype has ten or more counts. The chain carries TRBV15 and TRBJ2-7; 10 nucleotides align to TRBD2. Germline values: CDR1 LNHNV, CDR2 YYDKDF (reference sequence). The CDR3 is 16 amino acids. V shed 3 bases, J shed 5 bases, and the junction held 10 bases outside the gene matches. The CDR3: CATSRTSGRAFHEQYF. Written as DNA, the CDR3 is TGTGCCACCAGCAGGACGAGCGGGAGGGCCTTCCACGAGCAGTACTTC.

This clonotype was counted at least ten times. V gene TRBV24-1 combines with J gene TRBJ2-7, with 10 positions matching TRBD1. The junction had 5 bases not matched to a gene; V was cut back by 7 bases and J by 3 bases. The CDR3 has 14 residues. Germline V gives CDR1 KGHDR, CDR2 SFDVKD. In nucleotides, the CDR3 is TGTGCCACCAGCGGGACAGGGGACCACTACGAGCAGTACTTC. This sequence encodes CATSGTGDHYEQYF.

The chain joins TRBV27 to TRBJ1-2; 10 bases agree with TRBD1. The CDR3 contains 17 residues. J was trimmed by 7 bases and V by 5 bases; bases with no gene match: 16. The germline V gene has CDR1 MNHEY and CDR2 SMNVEV (reference sequence). The CDR3 protein is CASSIYPGQGRPFGYTF. The CDR3 DNA reads as TGTGCCAGCAGTATATACCCGGGACAGGGGCGTCCATTTGGCTACACCTTC.

This clonotype was seen a few times. The chain uses TRBV30 and TRBJ1-2; no clear D gene. Deletions cut 3 bases from V and 0 bases from J, with 20 bases between. The CDR3 is 17 residues long. Germline CDR1 is GTSNPN and CDR2 is SVGIG (reference sequence). CDR3 sequence reads: CAWSRQPTAVSNYGYTF. CDR3 in DNA: TGTGCCTGGAGCCGACAACCAACAGCAGTCTCTAACTATGGCTACACCTTC.

The sample holds many counts of this clonotype. The J gene is TRBJ2-2, the V gene TRBV6-1, with D hard to call. Trimming removed 6 bases from V and 5 bases from J, with 4 bases in between. The CDR3 length is 11 residues. Germline CDR1 MNHNS, CDR2 SASEGT. This CDR3 reads CASRTTGELFF. In DNA form, the CDR3 reads TGTGCCAGCAGGACAACCGGGGAGCTGTTTTTT.

This clonotype was seen a handful of times. The J gene is TRBJ2-3, the V gene TRBV10-3; 8 bases line up with TRBD1. Looked up from germline, CDR1 is ENHRY and CDR2 is SYGVKD. V lost 10 bases and J lost 2; bases outside the gene matches: 8. CDR3 length: 14 amino acids. CDR3 nucleotide sequence: TGTGCCAGCAGGGACAGGAGCTCCACAGATACGCAGTATTTT. This translates into CASRDRSSTDTQYF.